This T cell receptor beta chain was observed in a study of post-analysis software for immune sequencing data. Background on the study: As for disease course, relapsing-remitting, secondary progressive and progressive-relapsing multiple sclerosis were all included.

Each TCR beta cDNA library carried unique molecular identifiers. The T cell input of roughly 0.95 to 10 million gave roughly 500,000 cDNA molecules. TCRdb re-analysed the PCR reads in MiXCR, keeping a single row per CDR3 protein. The sample lists hundreds of thousands of distinct CDR3 sequences, 59% occurring once. In regard to this clonotype: Its antigen is unknown.

Study-level findings and limits: Patients with multiple sclerosis recorded significantly lower normalized Chao1 diversity than controls, the study found. Batch-mates among the samples co-clustered strongly by F measure. In patients, about 5 TRBV segments were more frequent than in controls, with TRBV5-6, TRBV5-1 and TRBV20-1 among them.

The CDR3 length is 15 residues. The V gene end was trimmed by 4 bases and the J gene end by 7 bases; junction bases not matched to a gene: 8. Germline CDR1 and CDR2: SGHAT and FQNNGV. This clonotype was obtained from a girl aged 2-10 years with multiple sclerosis. The chain recombines TRBV11-2 with TRBJ2-1; 9 bases match TRBD1. The specimen sequenced was blood. As DNA, the CDR3 is TGTGCCAGCAGCTATACAGGGGGCGCGAGTAATGAGCAGTTCTTC. Translation gives CASSYTGGASNEQFF.